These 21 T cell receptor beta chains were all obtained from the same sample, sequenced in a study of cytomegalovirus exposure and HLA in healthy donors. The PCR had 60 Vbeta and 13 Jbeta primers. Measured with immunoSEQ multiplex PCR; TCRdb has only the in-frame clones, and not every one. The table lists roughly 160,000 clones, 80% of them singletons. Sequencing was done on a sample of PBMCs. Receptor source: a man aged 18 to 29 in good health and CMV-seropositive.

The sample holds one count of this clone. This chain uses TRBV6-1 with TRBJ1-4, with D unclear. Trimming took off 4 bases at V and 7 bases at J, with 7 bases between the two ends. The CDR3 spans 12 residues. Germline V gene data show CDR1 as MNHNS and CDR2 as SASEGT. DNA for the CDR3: TGTGCCAGCAGTGGCGGCCGTGAAAAACTGTTTTTT. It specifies CASSGGREKLFF.

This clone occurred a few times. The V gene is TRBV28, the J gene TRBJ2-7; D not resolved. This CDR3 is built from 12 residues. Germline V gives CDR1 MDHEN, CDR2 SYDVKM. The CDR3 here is CSKQKAAYEQYF. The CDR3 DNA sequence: TGTTCCAAGCAGAAGGCGGCATACGAGCAGTACTTC.

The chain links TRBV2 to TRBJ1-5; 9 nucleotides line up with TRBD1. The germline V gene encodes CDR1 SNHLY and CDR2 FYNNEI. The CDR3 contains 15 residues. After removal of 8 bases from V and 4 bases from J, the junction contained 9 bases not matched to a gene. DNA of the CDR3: TGTGCCAGCGGTAGGGAACAGGGGGCTAATCAGCCCCAGCATTTT. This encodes CASGREQGANQPQHF.

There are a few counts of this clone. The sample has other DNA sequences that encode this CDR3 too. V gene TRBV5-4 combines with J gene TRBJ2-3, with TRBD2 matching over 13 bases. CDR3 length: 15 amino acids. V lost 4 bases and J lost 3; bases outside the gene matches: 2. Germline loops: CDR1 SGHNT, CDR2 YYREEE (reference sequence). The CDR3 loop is CASSLGLAGTDTQYF. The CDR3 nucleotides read TGTGCCAGCAGCCTGGGACTAGCGGGAACAGATACGCAGTATTTT.

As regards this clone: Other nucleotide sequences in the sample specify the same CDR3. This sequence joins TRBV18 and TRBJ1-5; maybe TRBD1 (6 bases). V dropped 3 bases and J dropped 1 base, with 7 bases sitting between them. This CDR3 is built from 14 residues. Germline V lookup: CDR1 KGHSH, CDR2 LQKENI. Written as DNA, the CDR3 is TGTGCCAGCTCACCCGGACAGAGCAATCAGCCCCAGCATTTT. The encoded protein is CASSPGQSNQPQHF.

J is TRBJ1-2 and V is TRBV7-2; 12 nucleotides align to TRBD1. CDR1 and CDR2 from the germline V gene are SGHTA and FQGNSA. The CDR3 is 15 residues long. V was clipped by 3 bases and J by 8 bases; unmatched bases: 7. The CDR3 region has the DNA TGTGCCAGCAGCTTCAGGGGGACAGGGGGCGAGGGCTACACCTTC. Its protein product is CASSFRGTGGEGYTF.

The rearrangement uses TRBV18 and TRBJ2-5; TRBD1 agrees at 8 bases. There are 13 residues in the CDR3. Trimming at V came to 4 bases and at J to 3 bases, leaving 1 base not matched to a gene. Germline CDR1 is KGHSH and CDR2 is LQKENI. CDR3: CASSLGQEETQYF. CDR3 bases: TGTGCCAGCTCACTGGGACAGGAAGAGACCCAGTACTTC.

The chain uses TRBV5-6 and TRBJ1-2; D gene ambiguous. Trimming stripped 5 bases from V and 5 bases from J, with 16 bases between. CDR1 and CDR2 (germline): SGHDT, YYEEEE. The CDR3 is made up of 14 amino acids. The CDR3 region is CASSLMVSGYGYTF. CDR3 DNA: TGTGCCAGCAGTTTGATGGTGTCGGGGTATGGCTACACCTTC.

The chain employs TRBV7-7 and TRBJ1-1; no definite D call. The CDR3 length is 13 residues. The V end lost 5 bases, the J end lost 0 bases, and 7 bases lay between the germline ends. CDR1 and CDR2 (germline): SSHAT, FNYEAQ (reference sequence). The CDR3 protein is CASSPDMNTEAFF. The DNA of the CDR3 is TGTGCCAGCAGCCCAGACATGAACACTGAAGCTTTCTTT.

As DNA, the CDR3 is TGTGCCAGCAGCTTAGACATCTACAATGAGCAGTTCTTC. It is translated as CASSLDIYNEQFF. The chain uses TRBV7-8 and TRBJ2-1; D is unclear. V lost 1 base and J lost 3, with 4 bases in between. Germline V CDR1 and CDR2: SGHVS, FQNEAQ. The CDR3 runs 13 residues. Drawing the rest from reference TRBV7-8 and TRBJ2-1, the complete variable domain is GAGVSQSPRYKVAKRGQDVALRCDPISGHVSLFWYQQALGQGPEFLTYFQNEAQLDKSGLPSDRFFAERPEGSVSTLKIQRTQQEDSAVYLCASSLDIYNEQFFGPGTRLTVL.

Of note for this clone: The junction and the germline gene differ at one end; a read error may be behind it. The CDR3 nucleotides read TGTTCCAGCAGCTTAGGTCTAGGCTCCTACGAGCAGTACTTC. Its translation: CSSSLGLGSYEQYF. This rearrangement joins TRBV7-9 to TRBJ2-7; D call uncertain. The CDR3 is 14 residues long. Germline assignment: CDR1 SEHNR and CDR2 FQNEAQ (reference sequence).

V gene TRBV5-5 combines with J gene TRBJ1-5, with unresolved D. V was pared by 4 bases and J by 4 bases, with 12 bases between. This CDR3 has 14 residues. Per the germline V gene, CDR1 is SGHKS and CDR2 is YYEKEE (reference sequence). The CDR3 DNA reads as TGTGCCAGCAGCCCCTCCCTTATGAATCAGCCCCAGCATTTT. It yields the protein CASSPSLMNQPQHF.

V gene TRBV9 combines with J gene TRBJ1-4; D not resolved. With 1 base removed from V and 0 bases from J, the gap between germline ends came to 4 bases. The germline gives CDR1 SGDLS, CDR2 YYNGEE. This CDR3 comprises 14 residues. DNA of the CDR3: TGTGCCAGCAGCGTACGTGCAACTAATGAAAAACTGTTTTTT. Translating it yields CASSVRATNEKLFF.

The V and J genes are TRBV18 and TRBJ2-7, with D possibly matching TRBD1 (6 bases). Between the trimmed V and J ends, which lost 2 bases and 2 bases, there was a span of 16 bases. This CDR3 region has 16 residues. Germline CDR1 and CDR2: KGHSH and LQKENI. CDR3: CASSPTAGTSPYEQYF. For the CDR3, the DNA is TGTGCCAGCTCACCAACAGCCGGGACATCCCCCTACGAGCAGTACTTC.

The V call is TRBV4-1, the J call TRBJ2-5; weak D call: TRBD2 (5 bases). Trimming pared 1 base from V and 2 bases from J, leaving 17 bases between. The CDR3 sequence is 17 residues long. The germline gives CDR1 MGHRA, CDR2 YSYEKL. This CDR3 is CASSQAGSPGGQETQYF. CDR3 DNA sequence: TGCGCCAGCAGCCAAGCTGGGTCGCCTGGAGGTCAAGAGACCCAGTACTTC.

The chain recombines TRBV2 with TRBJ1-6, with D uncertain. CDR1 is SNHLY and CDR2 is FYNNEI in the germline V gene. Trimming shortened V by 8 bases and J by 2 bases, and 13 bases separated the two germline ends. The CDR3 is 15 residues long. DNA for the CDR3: TGTGCCAGCGGTGGGCAATACACCTATAATTCACCCCTCCACTTT. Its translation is CASGGQYTYNSPLHF. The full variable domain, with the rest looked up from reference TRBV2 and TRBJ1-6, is EPEVTQTPSHQVTQMGQEVILRCVPISNHLYFYWYRQILGQKVEFLVSFYNNEISEKSEIFDDQFSVERPDGSNFTLKIRSTKLEDSAMYFCASGGQYTYNSPLHFGNGTRLTVT.

The CDR3 DNA is TGCGCCAGCAGCCAAGATGCCGTTGTTCACGGGGAGCAGTACTTC. Translating gives CASSQDAVVHGEQYF. The chain joins TRBV4-1 to TRBJ2-7; no firm D call. V was shortened by 0 bases and J by 7 bases, with 16 bases between the two germline ends. The V gene's germline CDR1 is MGHRA and CDR2 YSYEKL. CDR3 length equals 15 residues.

The CDR3 DNA sequence: TGTGCCAGCAGCTTGGGAGTCGGAGGGACAGGACCCTACGAGCAGTACTTC. It codes for CASSLGVGGTGPYEQYF. This chain uses TRBV5-4 with TRBJ2-7; TRBD1 agrees at 8 bases. Germline V gives CDR1 SGHNT, CDR2 YYREEE (reference sequence). The CDR3 spans 17 residues. V lost 0 bases, J lost 2 bases, and 10 bases stayed unmatched.

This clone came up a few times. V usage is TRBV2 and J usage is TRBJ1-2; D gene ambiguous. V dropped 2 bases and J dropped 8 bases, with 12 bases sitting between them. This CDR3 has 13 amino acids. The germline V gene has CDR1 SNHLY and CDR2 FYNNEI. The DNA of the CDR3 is TGTGCCAGCAGTGAATCGGGAGAAGCGGGCTACACCTTC. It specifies CASSESGEAGYTF. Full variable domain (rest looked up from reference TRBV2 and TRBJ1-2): EPEVTQTPSHQVTQMGQEVILRCVPISNHLYFYWYRQILGQKVEFLVSFYNNEISEKSEIFDDQFSVERPDGSNFTLKIRSTKLEDSAMYFCASSESGEAGYTFGSGTRLTVV.

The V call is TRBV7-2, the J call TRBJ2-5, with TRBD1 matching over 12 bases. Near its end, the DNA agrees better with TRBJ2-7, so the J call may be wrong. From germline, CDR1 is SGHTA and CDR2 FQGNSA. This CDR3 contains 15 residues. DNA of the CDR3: TGTGCCAGCAGCACATCCGGGACAGGGGGCATCGAGCAGTACTTC. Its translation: CASSTSGTGGIEQYF.

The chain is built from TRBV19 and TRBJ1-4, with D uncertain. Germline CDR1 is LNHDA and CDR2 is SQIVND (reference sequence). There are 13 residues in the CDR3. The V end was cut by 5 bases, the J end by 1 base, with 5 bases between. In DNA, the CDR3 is TGTGCCAGTAGTGGGCAAACTAATGAAAAACTGTTTTTT. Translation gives CASSGQTNEKLFF.